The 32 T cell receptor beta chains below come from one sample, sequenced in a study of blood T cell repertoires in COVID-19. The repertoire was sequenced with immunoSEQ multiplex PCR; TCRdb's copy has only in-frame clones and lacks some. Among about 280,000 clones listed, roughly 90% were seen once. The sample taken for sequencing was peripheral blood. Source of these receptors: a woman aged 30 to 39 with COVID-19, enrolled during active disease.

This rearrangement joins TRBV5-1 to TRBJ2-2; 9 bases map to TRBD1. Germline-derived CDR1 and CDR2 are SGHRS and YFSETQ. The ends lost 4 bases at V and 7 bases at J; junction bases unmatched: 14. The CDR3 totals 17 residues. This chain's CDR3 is CASSPKATGGSGGELFF. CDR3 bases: TGCGCCAGCAGCCCTAAGGCAACAGGGGGCTCGGGCGGGGAGCTGTTTTTT.

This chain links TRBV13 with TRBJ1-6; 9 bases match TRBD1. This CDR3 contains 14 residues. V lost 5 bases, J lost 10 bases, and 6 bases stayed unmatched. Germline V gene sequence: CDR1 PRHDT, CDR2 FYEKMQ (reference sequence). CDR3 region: CASSLNRGRSPLHF. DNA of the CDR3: TGTGCCAGCAGCCTCAACAGGGGGCGATCACCCCTCCACTTT.

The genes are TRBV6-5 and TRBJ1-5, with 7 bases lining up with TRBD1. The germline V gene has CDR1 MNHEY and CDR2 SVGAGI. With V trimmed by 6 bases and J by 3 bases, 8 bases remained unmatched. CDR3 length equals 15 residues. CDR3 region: CASRYPGTANQPQHF. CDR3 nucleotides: TGTGCCAGCAGGTACCCAGGGACAGCCAATCAGCCCCAGCATTTT.

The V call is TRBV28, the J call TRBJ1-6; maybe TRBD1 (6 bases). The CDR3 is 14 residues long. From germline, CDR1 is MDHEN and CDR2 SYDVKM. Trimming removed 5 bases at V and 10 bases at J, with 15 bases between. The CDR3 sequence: CASSLGGVTSPLHF. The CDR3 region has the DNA TGTGCCAGCAGTCTAGGGGGTGTTACGTCACCCCTCCACTTT.

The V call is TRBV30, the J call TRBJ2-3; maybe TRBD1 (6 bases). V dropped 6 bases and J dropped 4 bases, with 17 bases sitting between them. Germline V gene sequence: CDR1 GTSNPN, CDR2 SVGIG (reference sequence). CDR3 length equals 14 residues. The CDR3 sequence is CACSGWGPADTQYF. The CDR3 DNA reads TGTGCCTGTTCAGGGTGGGGGCCTGCAGATACGCAGTATTTT.

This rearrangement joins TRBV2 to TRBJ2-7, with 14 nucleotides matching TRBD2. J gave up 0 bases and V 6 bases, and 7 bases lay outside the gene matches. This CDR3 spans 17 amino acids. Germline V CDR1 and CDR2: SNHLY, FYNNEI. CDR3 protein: CASRVTSGRGSSYEQYF. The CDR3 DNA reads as TGTGCCAGCAGGGTGACTAGCGGGAGGGGTTCCTCCTACGAGCAGTACTTC.

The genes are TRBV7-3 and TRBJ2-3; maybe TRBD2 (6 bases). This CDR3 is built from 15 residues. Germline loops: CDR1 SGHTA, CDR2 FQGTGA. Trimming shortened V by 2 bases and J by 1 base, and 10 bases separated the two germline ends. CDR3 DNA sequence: TGTGCCAGCAGCTTAGGGCCGGGGGGCACAGATACGCAGTATTTT. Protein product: CASSLGPGGTDTQYF.

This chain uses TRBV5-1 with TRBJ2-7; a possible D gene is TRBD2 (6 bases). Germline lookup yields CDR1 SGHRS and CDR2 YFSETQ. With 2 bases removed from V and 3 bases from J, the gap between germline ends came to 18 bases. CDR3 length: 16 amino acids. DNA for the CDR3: TGCGCCAGCAGCTTTTCTCCTTGGGAGGACTACTACGAGCAGTACTTC. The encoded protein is CASSFSPWEDYYEQYF.

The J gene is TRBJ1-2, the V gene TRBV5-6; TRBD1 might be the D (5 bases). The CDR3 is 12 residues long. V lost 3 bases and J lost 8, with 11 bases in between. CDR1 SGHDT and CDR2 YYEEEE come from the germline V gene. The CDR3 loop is CASSSGGEGYTF. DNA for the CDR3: TGTGCCAGCAGCTCGGGAGGGGAGGGCTACACCTTC. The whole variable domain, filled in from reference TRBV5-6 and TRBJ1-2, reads DAGVTQSPTHLIKTRGQQVTLRCSPKSGHDTVSWYQQALGQGPQFIFQYYEEEERQRGNFPDRFSGHQFPNYSSELNVNALLLGDSALYLCASSSGGEGYTFGSGTRLTVV.

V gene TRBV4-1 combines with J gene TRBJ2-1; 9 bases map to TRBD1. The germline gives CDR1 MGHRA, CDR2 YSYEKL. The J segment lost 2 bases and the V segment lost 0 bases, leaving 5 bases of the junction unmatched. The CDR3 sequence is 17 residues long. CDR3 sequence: CASSQDRGTGPYNEQFF. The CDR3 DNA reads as TGCGCCAGCAGCCAAGATCGCGGGACAGGGCCCTACAATGAGCAGTTCTTC.

The CDR3 nucleotides are TGCGCCAGCAGCTTGGGGACAGGGTTTTTCGGCTACACCTTC. This codes for CASSLGTGFFGYTF. The chain combines TRBV5-1 with TRBJ1-2, with 8 positions matching TRBD1. Germline V gene sequence: CDR1 SGHRS, CDR2 YFSETQ. The CDR3 is made up of 14 amino acids. Unmatched junction bases numbered 6, after V lost 0 bases and J lost 8 bases.

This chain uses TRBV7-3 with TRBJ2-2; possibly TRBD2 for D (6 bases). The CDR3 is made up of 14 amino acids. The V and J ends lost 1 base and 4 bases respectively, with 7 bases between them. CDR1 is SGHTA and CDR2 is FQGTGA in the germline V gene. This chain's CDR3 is CASSLKAGTGELFF. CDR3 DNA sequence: TGTGCCAGCAGCTTAAAAGCGGGCACCGGGGAGCTGTTTTTT.

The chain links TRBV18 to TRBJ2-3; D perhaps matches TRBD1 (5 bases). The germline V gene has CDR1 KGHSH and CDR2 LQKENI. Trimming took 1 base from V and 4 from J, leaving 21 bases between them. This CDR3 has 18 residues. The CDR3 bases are TGTGCCAGCTCACCACTCGGGCCAGGGCGTGTTTCCCCAGATACGCAGTATTTT. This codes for CASSPLGPGRVSPDTQYF.

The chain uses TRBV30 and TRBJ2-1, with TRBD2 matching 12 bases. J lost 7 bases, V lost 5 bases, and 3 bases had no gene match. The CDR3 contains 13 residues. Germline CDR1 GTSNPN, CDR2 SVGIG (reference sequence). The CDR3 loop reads CAWALAGGNEQFF. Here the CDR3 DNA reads TGTGCCTGGGCACTAGCGGGAGGAAATGAGCAGTTCTTC.

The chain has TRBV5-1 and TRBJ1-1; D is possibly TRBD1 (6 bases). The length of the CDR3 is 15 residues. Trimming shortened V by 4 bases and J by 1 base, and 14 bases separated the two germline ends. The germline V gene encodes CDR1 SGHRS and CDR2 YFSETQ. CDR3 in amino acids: CASSLDGQKNTEAFF. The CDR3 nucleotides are TGCGCCAGCAGCCTAGATGGACAGAAGAACACTGAAGCTTTCTTT. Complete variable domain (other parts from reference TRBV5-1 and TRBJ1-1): KAGVTQTPRYLIKTRGQQVTLSCSPISGHRSVSWYQQTPGQGLQFLFEYFSETQRNKGNFPGRFSGRQFSNSRSEMNVSTLELGDSALYLCASSLDGQKNTEAFFGQGTRLTVV.

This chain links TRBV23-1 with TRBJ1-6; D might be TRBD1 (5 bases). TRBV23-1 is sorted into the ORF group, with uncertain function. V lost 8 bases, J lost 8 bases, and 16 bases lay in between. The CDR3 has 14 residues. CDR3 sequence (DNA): TGCGCCAGCCGCGCAGGGTTGGAAGATTCACCCCTCCACTTT. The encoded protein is CASRAGLEDSPLHF.

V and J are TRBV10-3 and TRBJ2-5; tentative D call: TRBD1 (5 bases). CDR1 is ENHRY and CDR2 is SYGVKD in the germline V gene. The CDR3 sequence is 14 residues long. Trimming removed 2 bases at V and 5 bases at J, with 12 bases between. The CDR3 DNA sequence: TGTGCCATCAGTGAGCAGGGCACGGAGGAGACCCAGTACTTC. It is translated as CAISEQGTEETQYF.

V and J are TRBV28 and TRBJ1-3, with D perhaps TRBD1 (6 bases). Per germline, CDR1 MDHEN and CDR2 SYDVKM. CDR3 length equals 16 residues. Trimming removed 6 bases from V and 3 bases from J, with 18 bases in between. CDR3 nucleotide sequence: TGTGCCAGCAGAGAAAATGCACAGGGTCGTGGAAACACCATATATTTT. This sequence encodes CASRENAQGRGNTIYF.

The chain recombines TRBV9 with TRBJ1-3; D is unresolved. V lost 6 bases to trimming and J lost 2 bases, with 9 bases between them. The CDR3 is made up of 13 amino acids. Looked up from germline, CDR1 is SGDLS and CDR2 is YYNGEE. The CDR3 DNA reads TGTGCCAGCACCCACGGGACTGGAAACACCATATATTTT. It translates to CASTHGTGNTIYF. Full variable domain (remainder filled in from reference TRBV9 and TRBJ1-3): DSGVTQTPKHLITATGQRVTLRCSPRSGDLSVYWYQQSLDQGLQFLIQYYNGEERAKGNILERFSAQQFPDLHSELNLSSLELGDSALYFCASTHGTGNTIYFGEGSWLTVV.

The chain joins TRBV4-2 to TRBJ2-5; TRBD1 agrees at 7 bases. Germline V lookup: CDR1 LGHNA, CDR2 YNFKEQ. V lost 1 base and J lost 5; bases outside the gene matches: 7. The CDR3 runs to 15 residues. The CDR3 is CASSQGTGPGETQYF. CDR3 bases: TGTGCCAGCAGCCAAGGGACAGGCCCTGGGGAGACCCAGTACTTC.

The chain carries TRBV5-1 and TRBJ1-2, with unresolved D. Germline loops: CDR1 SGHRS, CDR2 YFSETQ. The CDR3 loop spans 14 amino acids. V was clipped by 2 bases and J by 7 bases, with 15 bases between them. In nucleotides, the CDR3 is TGCGCCAGCAGCTTTCTCATGGCAGGCGTTGGCTACACCTTC. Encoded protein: CASSFLMAGVGYTF.

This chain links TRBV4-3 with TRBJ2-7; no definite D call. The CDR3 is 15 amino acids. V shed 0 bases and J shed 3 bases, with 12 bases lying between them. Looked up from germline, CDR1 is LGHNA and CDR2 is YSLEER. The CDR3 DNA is TGCGCCAGCAGCCAAGATAGACACCCATTCTACGAGCAGTACTTC. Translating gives CASSQDRHPFYEQYF.

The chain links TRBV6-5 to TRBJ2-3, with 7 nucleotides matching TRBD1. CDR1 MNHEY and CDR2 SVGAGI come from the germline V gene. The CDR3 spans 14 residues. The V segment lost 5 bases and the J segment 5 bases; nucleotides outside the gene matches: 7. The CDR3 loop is CASSPGTAKDTQYF. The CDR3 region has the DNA TGTGCCAGCAGTCCCGGGACAGCTAAAGATACGCAGTATTTT.

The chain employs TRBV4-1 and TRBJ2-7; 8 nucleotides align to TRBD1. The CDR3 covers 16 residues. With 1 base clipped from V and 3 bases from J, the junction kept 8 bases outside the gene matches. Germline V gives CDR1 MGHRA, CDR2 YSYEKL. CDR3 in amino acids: CASSQGHRGSGYEQYF. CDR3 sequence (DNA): TGCGCCAGCAGCCAAGGGCACAGGGGGTCAGGCTACGAGCAGTACTTC.

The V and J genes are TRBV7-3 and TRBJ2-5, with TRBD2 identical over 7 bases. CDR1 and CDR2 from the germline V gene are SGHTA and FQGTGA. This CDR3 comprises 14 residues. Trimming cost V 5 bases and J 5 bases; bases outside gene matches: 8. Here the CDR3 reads CASSTGTTLETQYF. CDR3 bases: TGTGCCAGCAGCACCGGGACTACCCTTGAGACCCAGTACTTC.

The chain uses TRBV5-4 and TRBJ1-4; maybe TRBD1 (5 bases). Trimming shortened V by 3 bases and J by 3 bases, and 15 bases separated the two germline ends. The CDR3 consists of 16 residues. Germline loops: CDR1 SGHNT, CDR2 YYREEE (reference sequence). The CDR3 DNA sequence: TGTGCCAGCAGCTCAATTGCTGGGGCGGCTAATGAAAAACTGTTTTTT. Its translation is CASSSIAGAANEKLFF.

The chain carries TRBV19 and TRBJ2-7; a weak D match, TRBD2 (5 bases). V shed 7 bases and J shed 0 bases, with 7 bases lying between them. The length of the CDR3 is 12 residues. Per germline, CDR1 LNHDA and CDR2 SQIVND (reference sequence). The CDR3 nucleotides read TGTGCCAGTAAGGGAGTCTCCTACGAGCAGTACTTC. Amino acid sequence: CASKGVSYEQYF.

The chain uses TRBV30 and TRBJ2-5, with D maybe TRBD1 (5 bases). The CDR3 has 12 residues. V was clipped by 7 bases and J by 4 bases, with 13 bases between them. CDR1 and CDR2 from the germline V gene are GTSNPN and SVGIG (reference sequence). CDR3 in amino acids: CASDQGGETQYF. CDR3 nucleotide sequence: TGTGCCTCTGACCAGGGTGGAGAGACCCAGTACTTC.

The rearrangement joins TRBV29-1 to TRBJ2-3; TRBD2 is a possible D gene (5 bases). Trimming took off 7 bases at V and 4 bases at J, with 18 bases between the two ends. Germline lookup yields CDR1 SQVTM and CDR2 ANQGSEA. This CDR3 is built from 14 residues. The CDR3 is CSAKSGGRADTQYF. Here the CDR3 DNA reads TGCAGCGCAAAGTCTGGCGGGCGGGCAGATACGCAGTATTTT.

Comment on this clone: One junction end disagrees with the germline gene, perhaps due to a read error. The CDR3 region is CASSLKRSGELFF. The CDR3 region has the DNA TGTGCTAGCAGCTTGAAGAGATCCGGGGAGCTGTTTTTT. J is TRBJ2-2 and V is TRBV7-7, with D unclear. CDR3 length: 13 residues. Per germline, CDR1 SSHAT and CDR2 FNYEAQ (reference sequence).

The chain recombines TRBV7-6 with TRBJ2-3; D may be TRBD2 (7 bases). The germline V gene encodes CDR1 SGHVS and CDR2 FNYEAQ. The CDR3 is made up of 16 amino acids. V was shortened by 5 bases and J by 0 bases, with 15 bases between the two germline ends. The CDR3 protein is CASSPGGGYSTDTQYF. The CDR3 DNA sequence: TGTGCCAGCAGCCCGGGGGGCGGGTATAGCACAGATACGCAGTATTTT.

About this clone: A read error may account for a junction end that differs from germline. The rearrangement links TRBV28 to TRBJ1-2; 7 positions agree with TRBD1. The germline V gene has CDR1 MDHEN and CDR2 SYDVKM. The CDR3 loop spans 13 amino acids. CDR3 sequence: CASSKGFPGQLDF. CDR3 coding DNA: TGTGCCAGCAGTAAGGGGTTCCCGGGACAGCTAGACTTC.